The next 5 T cell receptor beta chains were all read from a single sample in a study of OX40 agonist ivuxolimab in advanced cancers. Here immunoSEQ multiplex PCR was the method, and the copy in TCRdb shows in-frame clones only, minus some. The profile shows around 51,000 clones, more than 65% of them singletons. The source material was CD4+ or CD8+ T cells sorted from blood, sampled in a trial of the OX40 agonist ivuxolimab. These receptors were taken from an adult with an advanced solid tumor such as melanoma, head and neck, liver or kidney cancer.

CDR3 in amino acids: CASSLGQGTRRNTEAFF. The CDR3, as DNA: TGTGCCAGCAGCCTAGGACAGGGGACGAGGCGGAACACTGAAGCTTTCTTT. The chain links TRBV5-6 to TRBJ1-1; 9 bases align to TRBD1. Germline-derived CDR1 and CDR2 are SGHDT and YYEEEE. This CDR3 comprises 17 residues. Unmatched junction bases numbered 11, after V lost 4 bases and J lost 1 base.

The V call is TRBV6-4, the J call TRBJ2-2, with D unresolved. Germline-derived CDR1 and CDR2 are MRHNA and SNTAGT. Trimming left V 2 bases short and J 0 bases short, with 10 bases between. The CDR3 contains 16 residues. For the CDR3, the DNA is TGTGCCAGCAGTGACGGCCCGCCACCGAACACCGGGGAGCTGTTTTTT. This encodes CASSDGPPPNTGELFF.

The CDR3: CASRPRAGSTGELFF. In DNA form, the CDR3 reads TGTGCCAGCAGGCCCAGGGCGGGGAGCACCGGGGAGCTGTTTTTT. V is TRBV6-6 and J is TRBJ2-2; D might be TRBD2 (6 bases). V was clipped by 6 bases and J by 4 bases, with 15 bases between them. There are 15 residues in the CDR3. Germline CDR1 MNHNY, CDR2 SVGAGI (reference sequence).

The V call is TRBV20-1, the J call TRBJ2-4; D remains unclear. The V end was cut by 5 bases, the J end by 2 bases, with 4 bases between. The length of the CDR3 is 11 residues. The germline gives CDR1 DFQATT, CDR2 SNEGSKA (reference sequence). CDR3 DNA sequence: TGCAGTGCTGCGTCCAAAAACATTCAGTACTTC. The encoded protein is CSAASKNIQYF.

V is TRBV2 and J is TRBJ2-3; 9 bases map to TRBD2. This CDR3 has 15 amino acids. CDR1 and CDR2 (germline): SNHLY, FYNNEI. Unmatched junction bases numbered 5, after V lost 7 bases and J lost 0 bases. The CDR3 DNA follows: TGTGCCAGCAATAGCGGGGGAGCTAGCACAGATACGCAGTATTTT. This gives the protein CASNSGGASTDTQYF.